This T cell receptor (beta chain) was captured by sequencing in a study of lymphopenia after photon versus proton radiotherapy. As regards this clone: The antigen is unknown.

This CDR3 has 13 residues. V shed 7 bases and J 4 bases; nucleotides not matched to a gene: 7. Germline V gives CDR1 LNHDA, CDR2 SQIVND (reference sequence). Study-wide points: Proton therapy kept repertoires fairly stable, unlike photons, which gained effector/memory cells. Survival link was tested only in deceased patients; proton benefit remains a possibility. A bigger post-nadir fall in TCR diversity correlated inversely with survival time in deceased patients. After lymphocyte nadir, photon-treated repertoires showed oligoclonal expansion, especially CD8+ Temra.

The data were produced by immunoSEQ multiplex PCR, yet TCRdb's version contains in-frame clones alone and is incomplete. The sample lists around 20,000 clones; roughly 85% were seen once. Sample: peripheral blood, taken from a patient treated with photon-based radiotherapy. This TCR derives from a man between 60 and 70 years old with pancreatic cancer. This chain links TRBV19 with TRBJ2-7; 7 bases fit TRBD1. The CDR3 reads CASKGDSFYEQYF. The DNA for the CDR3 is TGTGCCAGTAAGGGGGACAGTTTTTACGAGCAGTACTTC.